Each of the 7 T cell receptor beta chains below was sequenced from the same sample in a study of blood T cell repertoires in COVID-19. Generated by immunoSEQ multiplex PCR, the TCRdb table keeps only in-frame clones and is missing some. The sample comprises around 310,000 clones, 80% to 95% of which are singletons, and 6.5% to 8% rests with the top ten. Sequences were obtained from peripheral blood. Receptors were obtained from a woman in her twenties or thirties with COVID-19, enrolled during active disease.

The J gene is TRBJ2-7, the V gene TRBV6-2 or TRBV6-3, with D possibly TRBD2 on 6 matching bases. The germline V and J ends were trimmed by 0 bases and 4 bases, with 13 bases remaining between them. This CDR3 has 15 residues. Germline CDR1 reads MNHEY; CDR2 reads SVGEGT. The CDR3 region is CASSYSLKSGYEQYF. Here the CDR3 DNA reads TGTGCCAGCAGTTACTCCCTTAAAAGCGGGTACGAGCAGTACTTC.

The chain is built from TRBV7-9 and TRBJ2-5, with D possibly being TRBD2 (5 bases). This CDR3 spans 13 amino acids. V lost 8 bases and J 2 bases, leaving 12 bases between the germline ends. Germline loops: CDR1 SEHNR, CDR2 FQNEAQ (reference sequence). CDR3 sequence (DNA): TGTGCCAGCCTCCGGAGCGGACAAGAGACCCAGTACTTC. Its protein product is CASLRSGQETQYF.

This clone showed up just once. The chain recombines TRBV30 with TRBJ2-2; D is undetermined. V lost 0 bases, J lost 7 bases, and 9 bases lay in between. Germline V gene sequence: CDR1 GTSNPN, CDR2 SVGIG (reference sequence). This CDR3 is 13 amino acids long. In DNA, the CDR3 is TGTGCCTGGAGTGTACTGCTAGTCGGGGAGCTGTTTTTT. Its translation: CAWSVLLVGELFF. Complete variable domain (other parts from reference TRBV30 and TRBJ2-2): SQTIHQWPATLVQPVGSPLSLECTVEGTSNPNLYWYRQAAGRGLQLLFYSVGIGQISSEVPQNLSASRPQDRQFILSSKKLLLSDSGFYLCAWSVLLVGELFFGEGSRLTVL.

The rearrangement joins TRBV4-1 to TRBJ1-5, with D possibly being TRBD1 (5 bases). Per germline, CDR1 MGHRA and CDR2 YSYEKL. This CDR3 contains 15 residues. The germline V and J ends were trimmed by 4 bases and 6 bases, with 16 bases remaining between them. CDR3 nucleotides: TGCGCCAGCAGCCTTTCACCCTCAGGGCCTCAGCCCCAGCATTTT. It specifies CASSLSPSGPQPQHF.

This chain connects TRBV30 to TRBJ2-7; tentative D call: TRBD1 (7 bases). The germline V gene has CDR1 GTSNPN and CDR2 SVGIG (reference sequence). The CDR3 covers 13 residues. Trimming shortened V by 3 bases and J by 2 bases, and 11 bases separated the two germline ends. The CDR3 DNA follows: TGTGCCTGGAGGGCCAGGGGGGCCTACGAGCAGTACTTC. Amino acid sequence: CAWRARGAYEQYF.

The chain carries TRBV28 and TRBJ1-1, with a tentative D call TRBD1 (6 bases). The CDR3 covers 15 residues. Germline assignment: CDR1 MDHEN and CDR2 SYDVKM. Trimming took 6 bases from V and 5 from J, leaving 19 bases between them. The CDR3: CASSPDSGTMTEAFF. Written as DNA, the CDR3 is TGTGCCAGCAGCCCGGACAGCGGTACGATGACTGAAGCTTTCTTT.

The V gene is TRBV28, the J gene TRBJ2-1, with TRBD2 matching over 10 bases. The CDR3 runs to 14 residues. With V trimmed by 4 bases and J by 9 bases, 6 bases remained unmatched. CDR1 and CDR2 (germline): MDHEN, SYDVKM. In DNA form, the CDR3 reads TGTGCCAGCAGTTCTCTAGCGGGAGTGGGTGAGCAGTTCTTC. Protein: CASSSLAGVGEQFF.